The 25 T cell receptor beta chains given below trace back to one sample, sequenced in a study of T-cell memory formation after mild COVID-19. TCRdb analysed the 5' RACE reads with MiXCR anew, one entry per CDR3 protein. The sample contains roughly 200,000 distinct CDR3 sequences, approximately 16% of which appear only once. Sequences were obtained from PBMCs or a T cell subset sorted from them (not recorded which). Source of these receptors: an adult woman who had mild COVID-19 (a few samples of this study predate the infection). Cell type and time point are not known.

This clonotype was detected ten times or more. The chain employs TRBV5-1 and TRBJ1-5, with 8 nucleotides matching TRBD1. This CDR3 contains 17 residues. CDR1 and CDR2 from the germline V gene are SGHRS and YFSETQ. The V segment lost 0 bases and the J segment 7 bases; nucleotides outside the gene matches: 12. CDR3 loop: CASSLGATDRGGQPQHF. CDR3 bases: TGCGCCAGCAGCTTGGGTGCAACAGACAGGGGAGGGCAGCCCCAGCATTTT. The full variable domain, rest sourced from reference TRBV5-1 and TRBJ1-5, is KAGVTQTPRYLIKTRGQQVTLSCSPISGHRSVSWYQQTPGQGLQFLFEYFSETQRNKGNFPGRFSGRQFSNSRSEMNVSTLELGDSALYLCASSLGATDRGGQPQHFGDGTRLSIL.

CDR3 sequence: CASSYVGEQYF. Here the CDR3 DNA reads TGTGCCAGCAGTTACGTGGGCGAGCAGTACTTC. The chain joins TRBV6-2 or TRBV6-3 to TRBJ2-7; D call uncertain. Trimming removed 2 bases at V and 6 bases at J, with 5 bases between. Germline assignment: CDR1 MNHEY and CDR2 SVGEGT. The CDR3 totals 11 residues.

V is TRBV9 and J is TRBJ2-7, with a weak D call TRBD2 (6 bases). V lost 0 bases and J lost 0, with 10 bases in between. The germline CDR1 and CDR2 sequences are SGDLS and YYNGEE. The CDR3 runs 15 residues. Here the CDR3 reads CASSVETGGSYEQYF. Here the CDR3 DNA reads TGTGCCAGCAGCGTAGAAACCGGGGGCTCCTACGAGCAGTACTTC. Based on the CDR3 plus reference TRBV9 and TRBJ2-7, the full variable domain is DSGVTQTPKHLITATGQRVTLRCSPRSGDLSVYWYQQSLDQGLQFLIQYYNGEERAKGNILERFSAQQFPDLHSELNLSSLELGDSALYFCASSVETGGSYEQYFGPGTRLTVT.

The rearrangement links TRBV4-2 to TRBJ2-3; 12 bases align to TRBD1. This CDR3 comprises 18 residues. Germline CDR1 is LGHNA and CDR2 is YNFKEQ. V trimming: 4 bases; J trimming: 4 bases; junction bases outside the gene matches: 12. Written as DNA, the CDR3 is TGTGCCAGCAGCCCAACCGGGACAGGGGGCGCTGGGGCAGATACGCAGTATTTT. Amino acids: CASSPTGTGGAGADTQYF.

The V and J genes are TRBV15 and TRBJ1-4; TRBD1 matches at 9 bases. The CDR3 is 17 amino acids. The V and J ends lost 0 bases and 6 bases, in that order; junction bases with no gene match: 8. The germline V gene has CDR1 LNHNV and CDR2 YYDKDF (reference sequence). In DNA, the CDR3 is TGTGCCACCAGCAGAGAATCTGGCGGGACAGGGTATGAAAAACTGTTTTTT. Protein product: CATSRESGGTGYEKLFF. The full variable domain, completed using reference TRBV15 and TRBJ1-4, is DAMVIQNPRYQVTQFGKPVTLSCSQTLNHNVMYWYQQKSSQAPKLLFHYYDKDFNNEADTPDNFQSRRPNTSFCFLDIRSPGLGDTAMYLCATSRESGGTGYEKLFFGSGTQLSVL.

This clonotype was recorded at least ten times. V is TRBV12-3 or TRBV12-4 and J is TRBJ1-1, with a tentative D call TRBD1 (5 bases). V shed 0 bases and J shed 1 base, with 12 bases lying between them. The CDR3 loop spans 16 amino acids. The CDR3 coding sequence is TGTGCCAGCAGTTTAGCCCTGGGACGGAAGAACACTGAAGCTTTCTTT. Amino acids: CASSLALGRKNTEAFF.

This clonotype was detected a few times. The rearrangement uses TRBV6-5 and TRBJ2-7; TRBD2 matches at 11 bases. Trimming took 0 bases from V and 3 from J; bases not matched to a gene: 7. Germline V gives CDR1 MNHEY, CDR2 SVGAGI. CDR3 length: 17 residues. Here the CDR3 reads CASSYSNSGRANYEQYF. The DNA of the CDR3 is TGTGCCAGCAGTTACTCTAATAGCGGGAGGGCCAACTACGAGCAGTACTTC.

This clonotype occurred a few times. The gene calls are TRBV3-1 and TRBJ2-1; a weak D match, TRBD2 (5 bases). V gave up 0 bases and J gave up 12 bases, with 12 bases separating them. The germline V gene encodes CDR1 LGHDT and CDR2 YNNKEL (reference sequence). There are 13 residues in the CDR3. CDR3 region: CASSQDWRSGQFF. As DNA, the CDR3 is TGTGCCAGCAGCCAAGATTGGAGGAGCGGGCAGTTCTTC.

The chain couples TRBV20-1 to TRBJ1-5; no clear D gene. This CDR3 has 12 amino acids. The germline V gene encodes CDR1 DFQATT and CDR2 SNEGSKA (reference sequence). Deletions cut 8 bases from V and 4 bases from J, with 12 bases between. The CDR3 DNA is TGCAGTAAAGGGCGAATTAATCAGCCCCAGCATTTT. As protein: CSKGRINQPQHF.

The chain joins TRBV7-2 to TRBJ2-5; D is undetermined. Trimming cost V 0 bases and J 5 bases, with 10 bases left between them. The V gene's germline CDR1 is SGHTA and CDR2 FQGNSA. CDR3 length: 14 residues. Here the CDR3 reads CASSLAFTLETQYF. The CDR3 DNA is TGTGCCAGCAGCTTAGCGTTTACGTTGGAGACCCAGTACTTC.

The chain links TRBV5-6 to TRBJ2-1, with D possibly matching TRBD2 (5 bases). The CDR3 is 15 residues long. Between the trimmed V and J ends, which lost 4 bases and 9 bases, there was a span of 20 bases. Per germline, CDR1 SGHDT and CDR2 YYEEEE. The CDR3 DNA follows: TGTGCCAGCAGCGTGACGGACTCCCCCTTCGGTGAGCAGTTCTTC. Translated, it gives CASSVTDSPFGEQFF.

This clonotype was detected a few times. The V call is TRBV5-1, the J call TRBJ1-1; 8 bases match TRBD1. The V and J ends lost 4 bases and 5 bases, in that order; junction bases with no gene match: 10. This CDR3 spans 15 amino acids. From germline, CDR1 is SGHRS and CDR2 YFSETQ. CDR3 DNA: TGCGCCAGCAGCAACAGGACAGGGAGCATGACTGAAGCTTTCTTT. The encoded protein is CASSNRTGSMTEAFF.

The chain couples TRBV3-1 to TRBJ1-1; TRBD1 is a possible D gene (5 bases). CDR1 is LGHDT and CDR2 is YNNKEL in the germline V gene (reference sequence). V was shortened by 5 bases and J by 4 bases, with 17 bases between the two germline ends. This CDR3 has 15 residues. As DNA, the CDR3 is TGTGCCAGCAGCTCAGATGGGGGGGGACGCACTGAAGCTTTCTTT. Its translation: CASSSDGGGRTEAFF. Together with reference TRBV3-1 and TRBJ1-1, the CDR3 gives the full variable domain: DTAVSQTPKYLVTQMGNDKSIKCEQNLGHDTMYWYKQDSKKFLKIMFSYNNKELIINETVPNRFSPKSPDKAHLNLHINSLELGDSAVYFCASSSDGGGRTEAFFGQGTRLTVV.

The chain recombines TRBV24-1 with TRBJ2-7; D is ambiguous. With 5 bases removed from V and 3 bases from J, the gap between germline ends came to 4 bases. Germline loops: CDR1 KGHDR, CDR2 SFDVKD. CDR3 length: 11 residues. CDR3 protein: CATSADYEQYF. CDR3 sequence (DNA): TGTGCCACCAGTGCAGACTACGAGCAGTACTTC.

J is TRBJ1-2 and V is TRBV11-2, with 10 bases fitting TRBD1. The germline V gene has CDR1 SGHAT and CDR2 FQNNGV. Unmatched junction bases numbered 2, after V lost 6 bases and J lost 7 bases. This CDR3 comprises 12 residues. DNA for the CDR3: TGTGCCAGCAGGAGACAGGGGGCTGGCTACACCTTC. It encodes CASRRQGAGYTF.

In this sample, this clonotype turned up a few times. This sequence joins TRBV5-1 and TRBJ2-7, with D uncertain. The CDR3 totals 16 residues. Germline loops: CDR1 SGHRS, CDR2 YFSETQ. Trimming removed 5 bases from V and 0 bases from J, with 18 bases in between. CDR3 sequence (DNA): TGCGCCAGCAGTCTCCCGGGCGCAGGAGACTCCTACGAGCAGTACTTC. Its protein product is CASSLPGAGDSYEQYF.

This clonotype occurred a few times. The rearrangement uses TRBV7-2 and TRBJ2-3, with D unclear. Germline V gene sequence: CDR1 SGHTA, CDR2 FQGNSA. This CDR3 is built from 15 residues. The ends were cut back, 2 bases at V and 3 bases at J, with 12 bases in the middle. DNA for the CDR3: TGTGCCAGCAGCTTACAGTTCGCGTCGACAGATACGCAGTATTTT. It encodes CASSLQFASTDTQYF.

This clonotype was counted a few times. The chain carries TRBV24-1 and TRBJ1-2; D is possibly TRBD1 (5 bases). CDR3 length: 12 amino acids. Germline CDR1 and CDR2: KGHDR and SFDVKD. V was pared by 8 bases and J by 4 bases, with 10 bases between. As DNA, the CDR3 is TGTGCCACCAACGGACACGTCTATGGCTACACCTTC. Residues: CATNGHVYGYTF.

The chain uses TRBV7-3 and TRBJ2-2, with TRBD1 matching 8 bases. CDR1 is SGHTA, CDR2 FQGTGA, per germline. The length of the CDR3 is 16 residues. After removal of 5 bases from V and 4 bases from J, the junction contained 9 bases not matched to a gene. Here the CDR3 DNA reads TGTGCCAGCAGCCCCCTCCAGGGGGCGCCCACCGGGGAGCTGTTTTTT. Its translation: CASSPLQGAPTGELFF.

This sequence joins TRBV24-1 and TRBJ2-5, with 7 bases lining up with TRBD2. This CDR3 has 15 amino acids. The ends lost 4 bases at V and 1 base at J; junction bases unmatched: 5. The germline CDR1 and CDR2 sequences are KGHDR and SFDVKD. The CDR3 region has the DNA TGTGCCACCAGTGACCCTACTAGCGTCCAAGAGACCCAGTACTTC. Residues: CATSDPTSVQETQYF.

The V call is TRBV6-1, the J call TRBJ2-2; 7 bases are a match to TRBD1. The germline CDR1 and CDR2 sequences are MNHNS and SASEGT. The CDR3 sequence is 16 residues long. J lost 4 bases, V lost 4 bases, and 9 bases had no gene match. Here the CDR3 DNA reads TGTGCCAGCAGTGGGCAAGCCGGGACAGTCACCGGGGAGCTGTTTTTT. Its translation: CASSGQAGTVTGELFF.

The CDR3: CASSPGLAARNEQFF. CDR3 nucleotides: TGTGCCAGCAGCCCAGGACTAGCGGCGAGAAATGAGCAGTTCTTC. The chain links TRBV6-5 to TRBJ2-1; TRBD2 matches at 10 bases. After removal of 6 bases from V and 7 bases from J, the junction contained 9 bases not matched to a gene. The length of the CDR3 is 15 residues. Per germline, CDR1 MNHEY and CDR2 SVGAGI.

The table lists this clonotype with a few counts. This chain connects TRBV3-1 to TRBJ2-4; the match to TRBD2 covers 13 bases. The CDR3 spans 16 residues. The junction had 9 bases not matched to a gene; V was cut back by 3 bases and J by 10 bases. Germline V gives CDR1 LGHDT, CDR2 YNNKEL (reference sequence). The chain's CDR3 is CASSQARTSGRQIQYF. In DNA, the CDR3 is TGTGCCAGCAGCCAGGCAAGGACTAGCGGGAGACAAATTCAGTACTTC.

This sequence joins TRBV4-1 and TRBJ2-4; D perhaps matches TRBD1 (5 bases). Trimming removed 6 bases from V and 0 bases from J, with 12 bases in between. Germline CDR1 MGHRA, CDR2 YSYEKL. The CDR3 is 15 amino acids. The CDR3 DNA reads TGCGCCAGCAGGATGACAGTCCTAGCCAAAAACATTCAGTACTTC. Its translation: CASRMTVLAKNIQYF.

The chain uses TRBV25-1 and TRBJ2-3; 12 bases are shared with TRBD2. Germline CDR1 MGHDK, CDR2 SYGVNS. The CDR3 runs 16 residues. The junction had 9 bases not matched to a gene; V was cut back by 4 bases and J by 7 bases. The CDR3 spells CASSVGASGGANTQYF. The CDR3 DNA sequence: TGTGCCAGCAGTGTTGGAGCTAGCGGGGGGGCGAATACGCAGTATTTT.